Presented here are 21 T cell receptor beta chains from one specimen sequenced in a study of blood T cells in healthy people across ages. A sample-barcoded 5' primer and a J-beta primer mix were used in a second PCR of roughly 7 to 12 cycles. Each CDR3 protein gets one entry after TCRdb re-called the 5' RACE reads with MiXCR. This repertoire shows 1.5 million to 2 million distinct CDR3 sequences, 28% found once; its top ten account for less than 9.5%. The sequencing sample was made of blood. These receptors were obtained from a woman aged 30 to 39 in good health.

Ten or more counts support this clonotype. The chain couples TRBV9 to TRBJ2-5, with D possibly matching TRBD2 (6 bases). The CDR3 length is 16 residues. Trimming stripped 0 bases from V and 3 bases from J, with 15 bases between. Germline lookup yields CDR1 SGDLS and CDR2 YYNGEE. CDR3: CASSVGWRDGKETQYF. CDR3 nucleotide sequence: TGTGCCAGCAGCGTAGGATGGCGGGATGGGAAAGAGACCCAGTACTTC.

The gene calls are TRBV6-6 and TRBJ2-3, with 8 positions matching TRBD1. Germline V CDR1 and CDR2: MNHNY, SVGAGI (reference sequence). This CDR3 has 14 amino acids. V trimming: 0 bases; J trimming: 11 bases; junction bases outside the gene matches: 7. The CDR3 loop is CASSYSKYGTGQYF. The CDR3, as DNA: TGTGCCAGCAGTTACTCGAAGTACGGGACAGGGCAGTATTTT.

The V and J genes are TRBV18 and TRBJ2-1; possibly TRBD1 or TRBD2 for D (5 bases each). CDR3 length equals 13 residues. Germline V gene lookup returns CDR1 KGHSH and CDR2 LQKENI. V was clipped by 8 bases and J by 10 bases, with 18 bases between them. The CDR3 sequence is CASVPGPKREQFF. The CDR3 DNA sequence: TGTGCCAGCGTGCCGGGGCCGAAAAGAGAGCAGTTCTTC.

The CDR3 loop reads CASSLGIVSPRYEQFF. The CDR3 DNA reads as TGCGCCAGCAGCTTGGGAATTGTTTCCCCACGCTATGAGCAGTTCTTC. The chain combines TRBV5-1 with TRBJ2-1; no clear D. Trimming shortened V by 0 bases and J by 8 bases, and 18 bases separated the two germline ends. This CDR3 is 16 amino acids long. Germline loops: CDR1 SGHRS, CDR2 YFSETQ.

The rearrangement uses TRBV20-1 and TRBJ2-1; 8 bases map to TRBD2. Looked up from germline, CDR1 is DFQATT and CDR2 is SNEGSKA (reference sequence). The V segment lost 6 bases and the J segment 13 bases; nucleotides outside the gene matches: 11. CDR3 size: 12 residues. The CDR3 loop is CSARSPGGFQFF. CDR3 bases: TGCAGTGCACGATCTCCGGGGGGGTTTCAGTTCTTC.

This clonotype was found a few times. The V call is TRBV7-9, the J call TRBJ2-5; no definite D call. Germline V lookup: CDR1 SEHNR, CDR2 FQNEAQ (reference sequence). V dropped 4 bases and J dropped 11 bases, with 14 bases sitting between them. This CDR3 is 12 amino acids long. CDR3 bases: TGTGCCAGCAGCTCCTCTTTCGAAGAGCAGTACTTC. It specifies CASSSSFEEQYF.

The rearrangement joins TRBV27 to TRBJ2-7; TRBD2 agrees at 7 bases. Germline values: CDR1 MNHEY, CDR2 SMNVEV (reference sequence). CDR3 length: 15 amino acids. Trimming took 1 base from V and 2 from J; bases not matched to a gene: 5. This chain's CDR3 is CASSLYRGEPYEQYF. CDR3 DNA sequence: TGTGCCAGCAGTTTATACCGGGGGGAACCCTACGAGCAGTACTTC.

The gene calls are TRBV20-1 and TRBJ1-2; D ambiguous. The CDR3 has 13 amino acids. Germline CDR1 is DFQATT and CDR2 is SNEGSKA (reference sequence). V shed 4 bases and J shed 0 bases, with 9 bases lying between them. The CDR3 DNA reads TGCAGTGCTATCATTATAGCTAACTATGGCTACACCTTC. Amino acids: CSAIIIANYGYTF.

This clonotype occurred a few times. CDR3: CSASRGLDSYGYTF. The CDR3 nucleotides are TGCAGTGCTAGCAGGGGGCTCGATAGCTATGGCTACACCTTC. The chain uses TRBV20-1 and TRBJ1-2; the match to TRBD1 covers 8 bases. Unmatched junction bases numbered 7, after V lost 3 bases and J lost 4 bases. Germline values: CDR1 DFQATT, CDR2 SNEGSKA (reference sequence). The CDR3 consists of 14 residues.

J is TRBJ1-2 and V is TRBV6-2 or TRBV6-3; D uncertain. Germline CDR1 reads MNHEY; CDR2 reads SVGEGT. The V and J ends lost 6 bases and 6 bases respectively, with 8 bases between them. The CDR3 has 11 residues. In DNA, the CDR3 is TGTGCCAGCAGCCAGCGACATGGCTACACCTTC. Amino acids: CASSQRHGYTF.

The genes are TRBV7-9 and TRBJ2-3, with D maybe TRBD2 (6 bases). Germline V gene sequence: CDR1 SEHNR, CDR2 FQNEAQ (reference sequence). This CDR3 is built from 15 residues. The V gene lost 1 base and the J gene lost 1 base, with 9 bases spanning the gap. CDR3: CASSLGLDRTDTQYF. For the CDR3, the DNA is TGTGCCAGCAGCTTAGGACTAGACCGCACAGATACGCAGTATTTT. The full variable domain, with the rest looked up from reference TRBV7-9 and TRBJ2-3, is DTGVSQNPRHKITKRGQNVTFRCDPISEHNRLYWYRQTLGQGPEFLTYFQNEAQLEKSRLLSDRFSAERPKGSFSTLEIQRTEQGDSAMYLCASSLGLDRTDTQYFGPGTRLTVL.

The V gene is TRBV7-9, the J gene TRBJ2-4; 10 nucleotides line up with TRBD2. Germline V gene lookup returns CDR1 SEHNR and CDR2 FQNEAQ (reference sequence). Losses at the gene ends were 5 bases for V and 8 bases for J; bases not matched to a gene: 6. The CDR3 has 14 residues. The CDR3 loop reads CASSGGTSADIQYF. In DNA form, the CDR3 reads TGTGCCAGCAGCGGAGGGACTAGCGCAGACATTCAGTACTTC. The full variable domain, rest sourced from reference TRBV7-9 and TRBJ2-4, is DTGVSQNPRHKITKRGQNVTFRCDPISEHNRLYWYRQTLGQGPEFLTYFQNEAQLEKSRLLSDRFSAERPKGSFSTLEIQRTEQGDSAMYLCASSGGTSADIQYFGAGTRLSVL.

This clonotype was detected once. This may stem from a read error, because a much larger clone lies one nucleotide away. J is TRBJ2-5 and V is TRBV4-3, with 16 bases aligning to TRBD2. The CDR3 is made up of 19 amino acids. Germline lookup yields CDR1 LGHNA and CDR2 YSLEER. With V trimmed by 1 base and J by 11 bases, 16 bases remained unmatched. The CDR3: CASSQVQGLAGGPYNEQYF. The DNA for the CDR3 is TGCGCCAGCAGCCAAGTACAGGGACTAGCGGGAGGGCCATACAATGAGCAGTACTTC.

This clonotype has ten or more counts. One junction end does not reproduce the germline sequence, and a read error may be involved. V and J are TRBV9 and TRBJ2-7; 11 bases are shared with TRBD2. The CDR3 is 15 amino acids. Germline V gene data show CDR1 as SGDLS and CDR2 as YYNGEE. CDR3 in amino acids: CASSVGTSGTYEQYF. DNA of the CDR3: TGCGCCAGCAGCGTAGGGACTAGCGGAACCTACGAGCAGTACTTC.

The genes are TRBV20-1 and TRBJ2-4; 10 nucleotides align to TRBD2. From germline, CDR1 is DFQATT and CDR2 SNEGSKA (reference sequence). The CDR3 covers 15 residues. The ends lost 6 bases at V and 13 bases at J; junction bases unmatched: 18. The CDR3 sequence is CSANTGLALLNEQYF. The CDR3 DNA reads TGCAGTGCAAATACGGGACTAGCGTTGCTCAATGAGCAGTACTTC.

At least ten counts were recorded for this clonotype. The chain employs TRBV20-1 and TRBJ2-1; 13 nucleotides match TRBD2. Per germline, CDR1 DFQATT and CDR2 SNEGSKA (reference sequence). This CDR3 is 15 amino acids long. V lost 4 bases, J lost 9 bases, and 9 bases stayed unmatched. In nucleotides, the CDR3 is TGCAGTGCTAACGAAGGGACTAGCGGGATCCCTGAGCAGTTCTTC. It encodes CSANEGTSGIPEQFF.

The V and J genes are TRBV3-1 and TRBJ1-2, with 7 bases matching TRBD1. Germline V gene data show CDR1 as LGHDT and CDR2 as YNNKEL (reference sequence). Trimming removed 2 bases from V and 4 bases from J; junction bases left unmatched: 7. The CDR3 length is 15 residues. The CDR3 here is CASSQPGQPGYGYTF. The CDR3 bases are TGTGCCAGCAGCCAACCGGGACAGCCTGGCTATGGCTACACCTTC.

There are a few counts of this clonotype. The CDR3 nucleotides read TGTGCCAGCAGCCTTGGGGAGGATTACTACGAGCAGTACTTC. This codes for CASSLGEDYYEQYF. The V gene is TRBV11-2, the J gene TRBJ2-7; perhaps TRBD2 as D (6 bases). CDR1 and CDR2 from the germline V gene are SGHAT and FQNNGV. The V end lost 5 bases, the J end lost 3 bases, and 14 bases lay between the germline ends. This CDR3 has 14 residues.

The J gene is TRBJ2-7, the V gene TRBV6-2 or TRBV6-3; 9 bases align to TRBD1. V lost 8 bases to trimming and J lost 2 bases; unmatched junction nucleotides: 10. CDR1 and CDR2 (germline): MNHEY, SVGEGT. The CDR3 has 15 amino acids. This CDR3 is CASLLGQGTPYEQYF. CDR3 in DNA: TGTGCCAGCCTACTAGGACAGGGGACCCCCTACGAGCAGTACTTC.

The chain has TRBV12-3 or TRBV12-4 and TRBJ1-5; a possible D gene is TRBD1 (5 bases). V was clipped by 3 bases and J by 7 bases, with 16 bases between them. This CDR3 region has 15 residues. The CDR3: CASSFRQGGRQPQHF. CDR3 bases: TGTGCCAGCAGTTTCAGGCAGGGCGGTAGACAGCCCCAGCATTTT.

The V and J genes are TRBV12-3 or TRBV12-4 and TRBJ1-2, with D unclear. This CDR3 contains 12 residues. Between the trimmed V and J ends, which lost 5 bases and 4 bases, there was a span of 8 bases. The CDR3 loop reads CASSPTFYGYTF. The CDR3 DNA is TGTGCCAGCAGTCCGACATTCTATGGCTACACCTTC.